Below, 15 T cell receptor beta chains from the same sample are listed, as sequenced in a study of shared clonotypes between healthy human individuals. Assay used: immunoSEQ multiplex PCR; TCRdb lists only in-frame clones, some missing. The data contain over a million clones, around 78% of them seen just once; the ten biggest clones take up approximately 0.52%. The sample taken for sequencing was memory CD4+ T cells from PBMCs. Subset: CD45RA-negative fraction. The source of these receptors is a man between 18 and 29 years old in good health. Some clones in this sample may be carry-over from other donors' samples.

Regarding this clone: Since a far larger clone is one base different, this is likely a read error. Different DNA sequences within this sample yield the same CDR3. The chain uses TRBV11-3 and TRBJ2-3; no clear D gene. This CDR3 is built from 14 residues. V was shortened by 0 bases and J by 2 bases, with 6 bases between the two germline ends. Germline CDR1 reads SGHNT; CDR2 reads YENEEA. CDR3 nucleotides: TGTGCCAGCAGCTTAGACGGTAACACAGATACGCAGTATTTT. Protein: CASSLDGNTDTQYF.

The chain joins TRBV28 to TRBJ2-5; the D call may be TRBD1 or TRBD2 (5 bases each). The CDR3 extends over 13 amino acids. In germline, CDR1 is MDHEN, CDR2 SYDVKM. V lost 0 bases to trimming and J lost 5 bases, with 7 bases between them. The CDR3 is CASSLWGDETQYF. The DNA of the CDR3 is TGTGCCAGCAGTTTATGGGGGGATGAGACCCAGTACTTC.

Written as DNA, the CDR3 is TGCGCCAGCGGGAACGGGAACACTGAAGCTTTCTTT. This gives the protein CASGNGNTEAFF. V and J are TRBV10-1 and TRBJ1-1; no definite D call. The CDR3 extends over 12 amino acids. V shed 8 bases and J shed 1 base, with 8 bases lying between them. Germline V CDR1 and CDR2: WNHNN, SYGVQD (reference sequence).

The chain has TRBV19 and TRBJ1-2; 8 positions match TRBD1. J lost 2 bases, V lost 4 bases, and 6 bases had no gene match. CDR3 length: 15 amino acids. Germline-derived CDR1 and CDR2 are LNHDA and SQIVND (reference sequence). CDR3 bases: TGTGCCAGTAGTACCCGGACAGGGAGCAACTATGGCTACACCTTC. Translated, it gives CASSTRTGSNYGYTF.

This chain connects TRBV18 to TRBJ1-1, with D possibly matching TRBD1 (6 bases). CDR1 is KGHSH and CDR2 is LQKENI in the germline V gene. Deletions cut 5 bases from V and 5 bases from J, with 12 bases between. The CDR3 length is 13 residues. The chain's CDR3 is CASSRTVATEAFF. The CDR3 DNA sequence: TGTGCCAGCTCAAGGACAGTCGCGACTGAAGCTTTCTTT.

CDR3 nucleotides: TGTGCCAGCAAACCCTGGACAGGGGGTATCTTTGAAGCTTTCTTT. It specifies CASKPWTGGIFEAFF. This sequence joins TRBV28 and TRBJ1-1, with 10 bases fitting TRBD1. This CDR3 is built from 15 residues. The V and J ends lost 7 bases and 7 bases, in that order; junction bases with no gene match: 12. Germline CDR1 is MDHEN and CDR2 is SYDVKM.

The CDR3 region has the DNA TGCGCCAGCAGCTTGGAGCTGGGTACTTACAATGAGCAGTTCTTC. It is translated as CASSLELGTYNEQFF. The chain employs TRBV5-1 and TRBJ2-1; D not certain. Trimming took 0 bases from V and 4 from J, leaving 11 bases between them. CDR3 length: 15 amino acids. Germline CDR1 reads SGHRS; CDR2 reads YFSETQ.

The chain combines TRBV28 with TRBJ1-2, with TRBD1 identical over 11 bases. V was clipped by 6 bases and J by 2 bases; unmatched bases: 8. Germline assignment: CDR1 MDHEN and CDR2 SYDVKM. This CDR3 has 16 residues. The CDR3 sequence: CASSPLGQGVNYGYTF. For the CDR3, the DNA is TGTGCCAGCAGCCCCTTGGGACAGGGGGTAAACTATGGCTACACCTTC.

The rearrangement uses TRBV10-3 and TRBJ1-4; a possible D gene is TRBD1 (6 bases). Trimming stripped 3 bases from V and 0 bases from J, with 11 bases between. The CDR3 has 16 amino acids. Germline lookup yields CDR1 ENHRY and CDR2 SYGVKD. In nucleotides, the CDR3 is TGTGCCATCAGTGAAGGACAGTCTGCAACTAATGAAAAACTGTTTTTT. This translates into CAISEGQSATNEKLFF.

The V call is TRBV11-2, the J call TRBJ1-2; TRBD1 aligns across 9 bases. In germline, CDR1 is SGHAT, CDR2 FQNNGV. V was pared by 5 bases and J by 9 bases, with 4 bases of the junction left unmatched. This CDR3 has 12 amino acids. CDR3 DNA sequence: TGTGCCAGCAGCCGGGACAGGGCCAGCTACACCTTC. Its translation: CASSRDRASYTF.

This chain connects TRBV23-1 to TRBJ1-1, with 8 bases that match TRBD1. TRBV23-1 is filed as an ORF, its function uncertain. This CDR3 spans 20 amino acids. V lost 0 bases to trimming and J lost 6 bases; unmatched junction nucleotides: 21. CDR3 region: CASSQSGIGGTGLLASEAFF. CDR3 bases: TGCGCCAGCAGTCAATCGGGGATAGGCGGGACAGGTTTATTGGCTTCTGAAGCTTTCTTT.

This clone was picked up many times. Other DNA sequences in the same sample also yield this CDR3. The chain joins TRBV4-1 to TRBJ1-1, with D tentatively TRBD1 (6 bases). The CDR3 covers 14 residues. Germline CDR1 is MGHRA and CDR2 is YSYEKL. Trimming removed 3 bases from V and 1 base from J, with 9 bases in between. In DNA form, the CDR3 reads TGCGCCAGCAGCCAGGGACACACGAACACTGAAGCTTTCTTT. Protein product: CASSQGHTNTEAFF.

The CDR3 region is CASSPDREGGNTIYF. CDR3 in DNA: TGTGCCAGCTCACCCGACAGGGAGGGCGGAAACACCATATATTTT. This rearrangement joins TRBV18 to TRBJ1-3; 7 bases are a match to TRBD1. V trimming: 3 bases; J trimming: 4 bases; junction bases outside the gene matches: 6. Germline V gene data show CDR1 as KGHSH and CDR2 as LQKENI. This CDR3 comprises 15 residues.

This clone was counted once. The chain carries TRBV7-9 and TRBJ2-7; TRBD2 aligns across 10 bases. The CDR3 consists of 18 residues. Per germline, CDR1 SEHNR and CDR2 FQNEAQ (reference sequence). Germline trimming cut 0 bases from V and 3 bases from J; bases unmatched to any gene: 11. The CDR3 DNA is TGTGCCAGCAGCTTAGCGGGGGCTAGCGGGAGAATGGGCTACGAGCAGTACTTC. Amino acids: CASSLAGASGRMGYEQYF. The variable domain in full, with the rest retrieved from reference TRBV7-9 and TRBJ2-7, is DTGVSQNPRHKITKRGQNVTFRCDPISEHNRLYWYRQTLGQGPEFLTYFQNEAQLEKSRLLSDRFSAERPKGSFSTLEIQRTEQGDSAMYLCASSLAGASGRMGYEQYFGPGTRLTVT.

The CDR3 region is CASSPRFGQKERKLFF. The CDR3 region has the DNA TGCGCCAGCAGCCCTAGATTCGGACAGAAAGAACGAAAACTGTTTTTT. The rearrangement uses TRBV4-1 and TRBJ1-4; tentatively, D is TRBD1 (6 bases). The CDR3 extends over 16 amino acids. CDR1 is MGHRA, CDR2 YSYEKL, per germline. Deletions cut 4 bases from V and 10 bases from J, with 22 bases between.